The T cell receptor beta chain under discussion was sequenced for a study of early T cells in non-severe SARS-CoV-2 infection (dated by TCRdb to the early 2020s). For the wider study: TCR sequencing used bulk RNA from unsorted whole blood, so alpha and beta chains could not be paired.

Libraries were made using 5' RACE. Sequencing relied on a NextSeq 500. To correct for sequencing error and PCR bias, the TCR library protocol tagged individual cDNA molecules with unique molecular identifiers. Sequencing covered both TCR alpha and beta chains, and within each sample the abundances of alpha and beta sequences were tightly co-correlated. The authors' analysis ran thus. Decombinator V4 was used to perform V gene, J gene and CDR3 annotation of TCR sequences. Expanded TCRs were defined as changing significantly between any two time points under a Poisson model with p below 0.0001. Abundances of TCRs were expressed as counts per million after normalisation to the total number of TCRs sequenced in each sample. MAIT TCRs were defined by TRAV1-2 paired with TRAJ12, TRAJ20 or TRAJ33, and iNKT TCRs by TRAV10 paired with TRAJ18. VDJdb, accessed 1 November 2021, was searched for CMV, EBV and SARS-CoV-2 annotated TCRs, excluding TCRs annotated for multiple antigens. The raw public reads went through TCRdb reprocessing: fastp at Q25, MiXCR clone calling, in-frame beta chains kept. Rows are combined by CDR3 protein, so each entry shows the most common genes and DNA. TCRdb's processing, not the study's, gives the V and J calls here. The sample table contains approximately 34,000 distinct CDR3 sequences; only one count was recorded for roughly 5.7% of them. Of the sample, approximately 5.7% is held by the ten largest clones.

CDR1 ENHRY and CDR2 SYGVKD were looked up in the germline V gene. The CDR3 has 15 amino acids, counting the end cysteine and phenylalanine. Kept here is only the CDR3 DNA, which spans 45 bases and is read in frame from base 1. V loses 3 bases of germline sequence and J loses 3 bases, and the interval between the two ends is 13 bases. Here is what the overall study found, with its caveats: VDJdb matching was skewed toward anti-spike CD8 responses, so virus-specific expansions were likely underestimated and private and CD4 specificities were missed.

A case-control design nested within a healthcare worker cohort in London, UK, was used, with weekly nasopharyngeal swab PCR tests and blood sampling performed. Healthcare workers were recruited during the week of the UK lockdown, between 23 and 31 March 2020, and followed weekly for up to about 15 weeks. This clonotype was seen many times. Its antigen is not yet known. Base qualities were left out, and no much larger clone turns up one base away. The receptor's source is an adult who was a healthcare worker with PCR-confirmed SARS-CoV-2 infection or an uninfected control (not recorded which). The sample consisted of whole blood, taken at baseline. The sequence joins TRBV10-3 to TRBJ2-3, with no reliable assignment of the D segment. This receptor carries the CDR3 CAISDSAASTDTQYF. The DNA sequence is TGTGCCATCAGTGATTCGGCGGCTTCTACAGATACGCAGTATTTT.